This T cell receptor (beta chain) was sequenced for a study of blood T cell repertoires in COVID-19. About the research overall: Sites across the United States, Italy and Spain contributed samples from acute and convalescent COVID-19. T cells, B-cell-depleted T cells, or PBMCs supplied cDNA or gDNA.

A Seattle source enrolled patients during active infection and followed them longitudinally. Original data processing: Estimation of nucleated cell counts relied on the amplification of reference gene primers. Profiling relied on immunoSEQ multiplex PCR, and the TCRdb table lists in-frame clones only, not all of them. V and J calls and clone size come straight from that table; D and trimming were deduced from the DNA. The sample has a few hundred thousand clones; around 85% are singletons. The CDR3 sequence is 14 residues long. CDR1 and CDR2 (germline): MDHEN, SYDVKM. V is TRBV28 and J is TRBJ2-2; D may be TRBD1 (6 bases). The specimen was peripheral blood. The source of this sequence is a human donor with COVID-19, enrolled during active disease. The donor label of this sample is uncertain. CDR3 amino acids: CATRASGDTGELFF. The DNA for the CDR3 is TGTGCTACTCGGGCCTCAGGGGACACCGGGGAGCTGTTTTTT.